This T cell receptor (beta chain) was retrieved from a study of cytomegalovirus exposure and HLA in healthy donors. The study's findings and limits: Reports credit the classifier with highly specific, highly sensitive diagnosis of cytomegalovirus status.

V lost 4 bases to trimming and J lost 0 bases, with 13 bases between them. This CDR3 comprises 15 residues. The germline V gene has CDR1 SQVTM and CDR2 ANQGSEA. Notes on this clone: Antigen unknown.

Generated by immunoSEQ multiplex PCR, the TCRdb table keeps only in-frame clones and is missing some. The data hold approximately 160,000 clones, with just under 90% observed a single time. V gene TRBV29-1 combines with J gene TRBJ1-3; no firm D call. The sequenced material came from PBMCs. This clonotype originated in a man younger than 35 in good health and CMV-seropositive. The CDR3 is CSVVRRDNSGNTIYF. The CDR3 nucleotides are TGCAGCGTTGTGCGGAGGGATAACTCTGGAAACACCATATATTTT.